The 8 T cell receptor beta chains reported below all come from one sample, sequenced in a study of T-cell reconstitution after alpha-beta-depleted transplantation in children. Library preparation (for TCRbeta) was performed with unique molecular identifiers. TCRdb reprocessed the PCR reads via MiXCR and lists one record per CDR3 protein. The sample holds some 240,000 distinct CDR3 sequences, about 9.6% seen once. The material was PBMCs from the stem cell graft donor, obtained from the stem cell graft. These receptors came from a human donor who donated a stem cell graft to a child with SCID.

This clonotype was recorded many times. The V gene is TRBV5-1, the J gene TRBJ2-7; D perhaps matches TRBD2 (6 bases). V was pared by 0 bases and J by 7 bases, with 20 bases between. The germline V gene has CDR1 SGHRS and CDR2 YFSETQ. The CDR3 has 16 amino acids. CDR3 sequence: CASSLAGTDYDTEQYF. CDR3 bases: TGCGCCAGCAGCTTGGCCGGGACTGATTACGACACGGAGCAGTACTTC.

This clonotype was observed a few times. This chain uses TRBV5-1 with TRBJ1-1; tentative D call: TRBD1 (5 bases). Germline CDR1 and CDR2: SGHRS and YFSETQ. The CDR3 extends over 13 amino acids. V lost 5 bases and J 12 bases, leaving 20 bases between the germline ends. CDR3 nucleotides: TGCGCCAGCAGACTGGAGGCAGGGCGGCGAACTTTCTTT. It codes for CASRLEAGRRTFF.

This clonotype was picked up many times. This sequence joins TRBV19 and TRBJ2-3; 7 bases align to TRBD1. The CDR3 spans 15 residues. The ends lost 7 bases at V and 0 bases at J; junction bases unmatched: 7. Germline CDR1 LNHDA, CDR2 SQIVND (reference sequence). This chain's CDR3 is CASTPGGMSTDTQYF. The CDR3 DNA is TGTGCCAGTACCCCAGGGGGTATGAGCACAGATACGCAGTATTTT.

A few counts support this clonotype. A much larger clonotype is one base distant, so this may be a read error. Likely a read error: the CDR3 ends without its conserved phenylalanine or tryptophan. CDR3: CASSSTGAPQHL. CDR3 DNA: TGTGCCAGCAGCAGTACAGGGGCGCCCCAGCATTTG. This chain links TRBV5-6 with TRBJ1-5; the match to TRBD1 covers 7 bases. The germline gives CDR1 SGHDT, CDR2 YYEEEE. Trimming removed 4 bases from V and 9 bases from J; junction bases left unmatched: 4. The CDR3 totals 12 residues.

This clonotype was seen repeatedly, ten times or more. The chain links TRBV20-1 to TRBJ2-1; TRBD2 aligns across 9 bases. V was clipped by 6 bases and J by 1 base; unmatched bases: 16. The germline CDR1 and CDR2 sequences are DFQATT and SNEGSKA (reference sequence). The CDR3 contains 18 residues. The CDR3 DNA reads TGCAGTGCCCCCCCTACGCGGGGGGGCGGGGCTTCCTACAATGAGCAGTTCTTC. Residues: CSAPPTRGGGASYNEQFF.

Many counts were recorded for this clonotype. The chain is built from TRBV5-5 and TRBJ2-3; 8 nucleotides line up with TRBD1. V trimming: 5 bases; J trimming: 1 base; junction bases outside the gene matches: 6. Germline V gene data show CDR1 as SGHKS and CDR2 as YYEKEE (reference sequence). The CDR3 runs 15 residues. The CDR3 region is CASSRQGTGTDTQYF. The DNA for the CDR3 is TGTGCCAGCAGTCGACAGGGGACCGGCACAGATACGCAGTATTTT.

This clonotype showed up many times. V and J are TRBV6-1 and TRBJ1-1, with 9 bases aligning to TRBD1. Per the germline V gene, CDR1 is MNHNS and CDR2 is SASEGT. The CDR3 runs 14 residues. Germline trimming cut 5 bases from V and 6 bases from J; bases unmatched to any gene: 7. In DNA form, the CDR3 reads TGTGCCAGCAGTCCCGGGACAGGGTGGGCTGAAGCTTTCTTT. Its translation: CASSPGTGWAEAFF.

The chain combines TRBV7-3 with TRBJ1-2; D perhaps matches TRBD1 (5 bases). CDR1 is SGHTA, CDR2 FQGTGA, per germline. V lost 5 bases and J 2 bases, leaving 12 bases between the germline ends. This CDR3 has 14 amino acids. CDR3 coding DNA: TGTGCCAGCAGCGGGGGACTGTACAACTATGGCTACACCTTC. Residues: CASSGGLYNYGYTF.